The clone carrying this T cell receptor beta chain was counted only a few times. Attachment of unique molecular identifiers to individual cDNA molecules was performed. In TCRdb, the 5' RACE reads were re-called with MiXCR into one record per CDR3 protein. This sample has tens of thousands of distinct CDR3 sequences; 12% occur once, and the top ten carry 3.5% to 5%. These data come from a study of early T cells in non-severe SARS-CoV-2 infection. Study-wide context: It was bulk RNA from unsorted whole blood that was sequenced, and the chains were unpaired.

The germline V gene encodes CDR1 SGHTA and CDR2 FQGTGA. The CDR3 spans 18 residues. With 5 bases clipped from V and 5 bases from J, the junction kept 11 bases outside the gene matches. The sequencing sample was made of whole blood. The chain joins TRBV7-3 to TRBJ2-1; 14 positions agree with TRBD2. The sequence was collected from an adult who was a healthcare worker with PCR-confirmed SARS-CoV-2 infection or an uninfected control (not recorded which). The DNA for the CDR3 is TGTGCCAGCAGCCGCGGACTAGCGGGAGGCAGTTGGGACAATGAGCAGTTCTTC. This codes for CASSRGLAGGSWDNEQFF. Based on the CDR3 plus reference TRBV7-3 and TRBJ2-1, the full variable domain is GAGVSQTPSNKVTEKGKYVELRCDPISGHTALYWYRQSLGQGPEFLIYFQGTGAADDSGLPNDRFFAVRPEGSVSTLKIQRTERGDSAVYLCASSRGLAGGSWDNEQFFGPGTRLTVL.